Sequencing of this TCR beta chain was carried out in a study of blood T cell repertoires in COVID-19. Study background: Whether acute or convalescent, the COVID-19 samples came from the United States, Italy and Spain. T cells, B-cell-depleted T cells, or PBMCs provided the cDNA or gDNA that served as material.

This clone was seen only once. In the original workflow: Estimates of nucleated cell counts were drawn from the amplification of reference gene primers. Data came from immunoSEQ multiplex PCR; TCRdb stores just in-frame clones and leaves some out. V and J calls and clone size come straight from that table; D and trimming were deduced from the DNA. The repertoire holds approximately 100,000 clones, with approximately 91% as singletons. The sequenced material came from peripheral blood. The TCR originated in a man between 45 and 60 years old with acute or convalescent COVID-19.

CDR3 sequence reads: CASSPSRLVTDTQYF. In DNA, the CDR3 is TGTGCCAGCTCACCAAGCAGGTTGGTCACAGATACGCAGTATTTT. The chain combines TRBV18 with TRBJ2-3; no definite D call. This CDR3 contains 15 residues. Germline loops: CDR1 KGHSH, CDR2 LQKENI. V was cut by 2 bases and J by 2 bases, with 11 bases left in between.